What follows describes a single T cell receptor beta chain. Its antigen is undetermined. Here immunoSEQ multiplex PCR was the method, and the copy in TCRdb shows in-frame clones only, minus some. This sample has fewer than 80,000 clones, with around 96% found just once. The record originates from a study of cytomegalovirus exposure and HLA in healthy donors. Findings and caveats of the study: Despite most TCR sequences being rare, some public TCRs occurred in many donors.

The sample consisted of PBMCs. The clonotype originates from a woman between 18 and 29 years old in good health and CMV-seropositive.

As DNA, the CDR3 is TGTGCCACCAGCAGAGTTATTGGAGCAGATTCTAACTATGGCTACACCTTC. Translated: CATSRVIGADSNYGYTF. This chain links TRBV15 with TRBJ1-2; D unresolved. Per the germline V gene, CDR1 is LNHNV and CDR2 is YYDKDF (reference sequence). V lost 1 base and J 0 bases, leaving 15 bases between the germline ends. The CDR3 covers 17 residues.